The 2 T cell receptor beta chains reported below all come from one sample, sequenced in a study of identifying expanded T cells in peripheral blood. TCRdb's table, derived via immunoSEQ multiplex PCR, lists solely in-frame clones and lacks some. The table has fewer than 55,000 clones, 82% seen once. Sequencing input: blood. Receptor source: a person between 18 and 70 years old in good health.

V and J are TRBV5-1 and TRBJ2-3; TRBD2 agrees at 8 bases. After removal of 6 bases from V and 5 bases from J, the junction contained 17 bases not matched to a gene. Germline assignment: CDR1 SGHRS and CDR2 YFSETQ. This CDR3 is built from 17 residues. The CDR3 DNA reads TGCGCCAGCACGCCCGGGGGCGCGGGGGGCCGGGGAGATACGCAGTATTTT. Translating it yields CASTPGGAGGRGDTQYF.

This clone came up a few times. The rearrangement uses TRBV10-3 and TRBJ2-7; 9 bases are shared with TRBD2. This CDR3 region has 13 residues. Germline assignment: CDR1 ENHRY and CDR2 SYGVKD. Trimming removed 9 bases from V and 2 bases from J; junction bases left unmatched: 5. CDR3 in DNA: TGTGCCATGGGCAGCGGGAGGACCTACGAGCAGTACTTC. This codes for CAMGSGRTYEQYF.